This T cell receptor (beta chain) came from a study of blood T cell repertoires in COVID-19. Study-wide background: Sample material is recorded as cDNA or gDNA derived from T cells, B-cell-depleted T cells, or PBMCs.

V gave up 5 bases and J gave up 5 bases, with 9 bases separating them. Germline loops: CDR1 MDHEN, CDR2 SYDVKM. The CDR3 is 12 residues long. This table comes from immunoSEQ multiplex PCR, and its TCRdb copy is limited to in-frame clones, with some not included. This repertoire shows around 93,000 clones, about 92% found once; its top ten account for more than 6%. The sequenced material came from peripheral blood. This sequence was found in a man aged 18 to 35 with COVID-19, enrolled during active disease. V is TRBV28 and J is TRBJ1-2; D is uncertain. In nucleotides, the CDR3 is TGTGCCAGCAGTGCGGAAATTTATGGCTACACCTTC. The encoded protein is CASSAEIYGYTF.